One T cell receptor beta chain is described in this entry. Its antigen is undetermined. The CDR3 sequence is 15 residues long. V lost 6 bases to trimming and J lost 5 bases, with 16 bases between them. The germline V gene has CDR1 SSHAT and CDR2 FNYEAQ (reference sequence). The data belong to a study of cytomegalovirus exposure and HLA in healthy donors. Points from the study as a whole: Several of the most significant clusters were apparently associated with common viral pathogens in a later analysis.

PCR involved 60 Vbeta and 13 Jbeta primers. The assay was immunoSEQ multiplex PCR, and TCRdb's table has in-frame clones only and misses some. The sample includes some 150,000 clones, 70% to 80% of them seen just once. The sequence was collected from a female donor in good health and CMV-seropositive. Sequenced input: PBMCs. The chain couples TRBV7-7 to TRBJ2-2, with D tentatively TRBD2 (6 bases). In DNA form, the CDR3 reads TGTGCCAGCAGGAGCGGGCAGGGTGGTACCGGGGAGCTGTTTTTT. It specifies CASRSGQGGTGELFF. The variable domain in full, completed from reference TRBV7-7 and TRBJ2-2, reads GAGVSQSPRYKVTKRGQDVTLRCDPISSHATLYWYQQALGQGPEFLTYFNYEAQPDKSGLPSDRFSAERPEGSISTLTIQRTEQRDSAMYRCASRSGQGGTGELFFGEGSRLTVL.